This T cell receptor (beta chain) was recovered during a study of blood T cell repertoires in COVID-19. Study details: T cells, B-cell-depleted T cells, or PBMCs provided the cDNA or gDNA that served as material.

The germline V gene encodes CDR1 SGHVS and CDR2 FNYEAQ. This CDR3 spans 15 amino acids. The trim removed 0 bases at V and 5 bases at J, leaving 1 base unmatched. Authors' processing steps: How many nucleated cells were present was estimated from reference gene primer amplification. Clones were sequenced by immunoSEQ multiplex PCR, and TCRdb holds only the in-frame ones, with some missing. The V and J calls and clone size were taken over from that table, and D and trimming were inferred from the DNA. The sample holds about 65,000 clones; approximately 80% are singletons and the top ten take more than 13%.

Source material: peripheral blood. The rearrangement uses TRBV7-6 and TRBJ2-1, with 10 positions matching TRBD2. This sequence originates from a man at least 80 years old with acute or convalescent COVID-19. CDR3 DNA: TGTGCCAGCAGCTTAGCCGGACTAGCGGACAATGAGCAGTTCTTC. Translated: CASSLAGLADNEQFF.